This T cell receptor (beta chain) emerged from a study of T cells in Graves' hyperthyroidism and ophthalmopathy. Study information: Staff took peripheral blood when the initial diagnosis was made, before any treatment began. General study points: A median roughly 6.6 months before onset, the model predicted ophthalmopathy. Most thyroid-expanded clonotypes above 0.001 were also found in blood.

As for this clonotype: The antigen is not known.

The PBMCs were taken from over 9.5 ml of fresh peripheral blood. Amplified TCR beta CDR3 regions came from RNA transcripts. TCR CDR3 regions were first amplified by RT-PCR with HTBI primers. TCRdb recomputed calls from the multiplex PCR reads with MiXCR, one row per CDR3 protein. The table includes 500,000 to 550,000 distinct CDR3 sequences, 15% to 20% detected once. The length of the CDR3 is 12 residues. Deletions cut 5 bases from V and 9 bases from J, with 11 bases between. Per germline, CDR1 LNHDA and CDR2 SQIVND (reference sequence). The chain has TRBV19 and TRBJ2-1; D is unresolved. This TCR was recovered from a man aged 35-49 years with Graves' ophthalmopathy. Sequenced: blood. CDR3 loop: CASSPHLGEQFF. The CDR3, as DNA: TGTGCCAGTAGTCCGCACCTCGGTGAGCAGTTCTTC.